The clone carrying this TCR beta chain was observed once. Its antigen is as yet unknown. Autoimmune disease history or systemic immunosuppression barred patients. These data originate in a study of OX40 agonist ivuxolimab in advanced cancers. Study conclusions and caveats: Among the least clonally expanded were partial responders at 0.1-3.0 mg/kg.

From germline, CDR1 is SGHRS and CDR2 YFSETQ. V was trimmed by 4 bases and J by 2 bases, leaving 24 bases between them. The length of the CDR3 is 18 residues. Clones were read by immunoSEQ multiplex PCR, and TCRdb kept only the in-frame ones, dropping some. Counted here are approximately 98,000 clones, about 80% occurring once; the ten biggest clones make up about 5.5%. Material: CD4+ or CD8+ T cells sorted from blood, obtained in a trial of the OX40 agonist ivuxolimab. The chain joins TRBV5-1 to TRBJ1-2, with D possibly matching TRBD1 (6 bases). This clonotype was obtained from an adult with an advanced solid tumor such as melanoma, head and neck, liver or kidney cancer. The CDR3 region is CASSPQNLGAGRNYGYTF. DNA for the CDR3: TGCGCCAGCAGCCCCCAAAATCTGGGGGCAGGCAGGAACTATGGCTACACCTTC.